Given below is one TCR beta chain in context. The antigen is undetermined. Arm-PCR with iRepertoire HTBI primers amplified the CDR3 regions for these TCR beta libraries. TCRdb reanalysed the multiplex PCR reads using MiXCR and keeps one entry per CDR3 protein. The sample records 350,000 to 550,000 distinct CDR3 sequences, roughly 15% being singletons. The sample is drawn from a study of regulatory T cells in long-lasting Graves disease. Notes on the study in general: Samples came from peripheral blood alone, without thyroid tissue.

The CDR3 runs to 15 residues. Trimming removed 5 bases from V and 7 bases from J, with 15 bases in between. Germline V gives CDR1 MNHEY, CDR2 SMNVEV (reference sequence). Time point indicated: newly diagnosed GD, antithyroid drugs for less than 3 months. PBMCs were the source of the RNA used for TCR sequencing. The same sample was also used in a study of T cells in Graves' hyperthyroidism and ophthalmopathy.

The chain couples TRBV27 to TRBJ1-6; D is perhaps TRBD1 (5 bases). The specimen was peripheral blood mononuclear cells (PBMCs), collected at new diagnosis, from a patient treated with antithyroid drugs. This clonotype was obtained from a woman between 45 and 60 years old with Graves disease. The CDR3 nucleotides are TGTGCCAGCAGTCTGAGCGGGGGGGTGAATTCACCCCTCCACTTT. It specifies CASSLSGGVNSPLHF.